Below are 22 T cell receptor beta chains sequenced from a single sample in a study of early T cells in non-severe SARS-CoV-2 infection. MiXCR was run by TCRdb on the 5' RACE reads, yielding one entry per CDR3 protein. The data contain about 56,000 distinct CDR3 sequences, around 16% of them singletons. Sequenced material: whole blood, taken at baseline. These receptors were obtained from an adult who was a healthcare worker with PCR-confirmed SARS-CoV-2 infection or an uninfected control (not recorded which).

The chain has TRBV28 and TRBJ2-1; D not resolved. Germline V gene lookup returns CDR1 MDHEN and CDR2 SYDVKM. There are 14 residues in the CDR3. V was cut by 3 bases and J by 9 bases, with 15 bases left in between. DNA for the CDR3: TGTGCCAGCAGTTTGATCTCCTACGGCGGTGAGCAGTTCTTC. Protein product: CASSLISYGGEQFF.

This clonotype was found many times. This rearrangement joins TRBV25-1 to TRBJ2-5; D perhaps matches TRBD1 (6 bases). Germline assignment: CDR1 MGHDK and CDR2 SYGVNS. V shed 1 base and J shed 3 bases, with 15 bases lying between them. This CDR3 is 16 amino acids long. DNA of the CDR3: TGTGCCAGCAGTGAATGGCCCAGGGGTCCAAAAGAGACCCAGTACTTC. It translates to CASSEWPRGPKETQYF.

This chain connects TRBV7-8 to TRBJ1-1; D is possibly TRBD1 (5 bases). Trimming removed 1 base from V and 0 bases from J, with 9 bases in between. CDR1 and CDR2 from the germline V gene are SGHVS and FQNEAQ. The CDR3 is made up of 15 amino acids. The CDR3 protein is CASSLGGGMNTEAFF. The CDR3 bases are TGTGCCAGCAGCTTAGGGGGCGGGATGAACACTGAAGCTTTCTTT.

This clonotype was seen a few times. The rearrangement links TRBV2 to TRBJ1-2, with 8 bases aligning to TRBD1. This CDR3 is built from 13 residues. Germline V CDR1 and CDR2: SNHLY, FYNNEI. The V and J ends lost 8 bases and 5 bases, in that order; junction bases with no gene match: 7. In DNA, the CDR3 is TGTGCCAGCTTCCTGGACAGGGATTATGGCTACACCTTC. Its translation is CASFLDRDYGYTF.

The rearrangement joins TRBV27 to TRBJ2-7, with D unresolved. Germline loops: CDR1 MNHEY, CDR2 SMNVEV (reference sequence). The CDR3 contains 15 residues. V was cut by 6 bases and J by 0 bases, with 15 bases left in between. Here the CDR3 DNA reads TGTGCCAGCAGCGTTAGAGAGCCTAGCTCCTACGAGCAGTACTTC. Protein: CASSVREPSSYEQYF.

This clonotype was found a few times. CDR3 bases: TGTGCCAGCAGTTACCCTTTGCGGGGGCGGGATGAAAAACTGTTTTTT. The encoded protein is CASSYPLRGRDEKLFF. V and J are TRBV6-6 and TRBJ1-4; maybe TRBD1 (6 bases). Trimming pared 2 bases from V and 6 bases from J, leaving 16 bases between. This CDR3 spans 16 amino acids. Germline V gives CDR1 MNHNY, CDR2 SVGAGI (reference sequence).

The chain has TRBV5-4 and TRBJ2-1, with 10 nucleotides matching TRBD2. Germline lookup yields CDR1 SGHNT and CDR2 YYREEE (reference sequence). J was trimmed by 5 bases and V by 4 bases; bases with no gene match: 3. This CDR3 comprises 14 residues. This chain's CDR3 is CASSGTSDHNEQFF. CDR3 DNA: TGTGCCAGCAGCGGGACTAGCGACCACAATGAGCAGTTCTTC.

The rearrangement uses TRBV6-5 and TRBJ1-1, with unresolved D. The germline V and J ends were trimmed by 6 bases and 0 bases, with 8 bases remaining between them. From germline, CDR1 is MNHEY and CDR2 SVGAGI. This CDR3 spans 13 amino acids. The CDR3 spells CASRDFMNTEAFF. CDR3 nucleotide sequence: TGTGCCAGCAGGGACTTCATGAACACTGAAGCTTTCTTT.

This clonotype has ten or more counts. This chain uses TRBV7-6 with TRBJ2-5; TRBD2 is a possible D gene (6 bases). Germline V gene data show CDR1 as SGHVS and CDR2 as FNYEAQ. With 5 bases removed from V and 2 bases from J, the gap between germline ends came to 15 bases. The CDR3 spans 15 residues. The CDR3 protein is CASSPTLAVQETQYF. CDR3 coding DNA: TGTGCCAGCAGCCCTACTTTAGCGGTGCAAGAGACCCAGTACTTC.

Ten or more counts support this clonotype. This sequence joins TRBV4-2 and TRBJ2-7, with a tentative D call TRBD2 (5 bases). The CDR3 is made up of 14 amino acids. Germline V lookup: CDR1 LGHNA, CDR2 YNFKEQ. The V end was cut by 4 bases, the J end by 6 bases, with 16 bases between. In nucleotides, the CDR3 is TGTGCCAGCAGCCCAGAGGCGGCTGGAGGCGAGCAGTACTTC. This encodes CASSPEAAGGEQYF.

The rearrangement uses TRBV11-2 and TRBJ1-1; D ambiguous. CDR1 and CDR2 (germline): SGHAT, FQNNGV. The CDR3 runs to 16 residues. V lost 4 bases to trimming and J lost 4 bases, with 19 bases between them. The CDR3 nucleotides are TGTGCCAGCAGCTCTTCCCCCGACCCGACGGTCACTGAAGCTTTCTTT. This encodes CASSSSPDPTVTEAFF.

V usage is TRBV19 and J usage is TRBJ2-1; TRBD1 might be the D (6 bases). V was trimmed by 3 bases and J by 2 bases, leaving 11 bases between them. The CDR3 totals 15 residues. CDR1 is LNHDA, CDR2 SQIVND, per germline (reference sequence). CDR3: CASSIEQGPYNEQFF. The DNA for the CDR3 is TGTGCCAGTAGTATCGAACAGGGACCCTACAATGAGCAGTTCTTC.

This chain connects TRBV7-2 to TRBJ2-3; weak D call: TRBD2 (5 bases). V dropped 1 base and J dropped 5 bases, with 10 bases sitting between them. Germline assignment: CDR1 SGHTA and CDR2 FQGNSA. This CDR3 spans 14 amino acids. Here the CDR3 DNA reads TGTGCCAGCAGCTTAGGAGTTGAGGGAGATACGCAGTATTTT. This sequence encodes CASSLGVEGDTQYF.

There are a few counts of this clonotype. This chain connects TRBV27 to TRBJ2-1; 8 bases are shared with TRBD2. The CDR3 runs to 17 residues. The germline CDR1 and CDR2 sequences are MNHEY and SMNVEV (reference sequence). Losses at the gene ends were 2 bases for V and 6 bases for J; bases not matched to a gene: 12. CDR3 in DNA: TGTGCCAGCAGTTTAGGCCTCGGGCGGGGGGCCACCAATGAGCAGTTCTTC. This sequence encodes CASSLGLGRGATNEQFF.

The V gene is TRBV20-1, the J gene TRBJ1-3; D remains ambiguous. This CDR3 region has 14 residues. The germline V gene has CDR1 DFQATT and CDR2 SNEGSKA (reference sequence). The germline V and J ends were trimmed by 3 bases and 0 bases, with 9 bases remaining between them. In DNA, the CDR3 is TGCAGTGCTAGGTCCCTGCTCTCTGGAAACACCATATATTTT. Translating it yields CSARSLLSGNTIYF.

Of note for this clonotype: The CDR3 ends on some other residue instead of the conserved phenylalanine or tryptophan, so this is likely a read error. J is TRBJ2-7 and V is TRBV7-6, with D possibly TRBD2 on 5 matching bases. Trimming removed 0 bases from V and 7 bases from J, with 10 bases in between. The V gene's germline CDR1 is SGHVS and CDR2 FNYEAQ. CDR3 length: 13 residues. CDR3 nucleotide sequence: TGTGCCAGCAGCTTAGCGCAGTGGGAGGAGCAGTACTCC. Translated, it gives CASSLAQWEEQYS.

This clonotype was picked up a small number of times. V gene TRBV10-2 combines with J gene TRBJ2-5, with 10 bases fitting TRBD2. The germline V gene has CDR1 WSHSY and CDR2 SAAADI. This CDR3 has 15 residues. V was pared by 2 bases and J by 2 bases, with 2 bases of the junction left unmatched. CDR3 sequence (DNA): TGCGCCAGCAGTGAGCCTAGCGGGGGTCAAGAGACCCAGTACTTC. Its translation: CASSEPSGGQETQYF.

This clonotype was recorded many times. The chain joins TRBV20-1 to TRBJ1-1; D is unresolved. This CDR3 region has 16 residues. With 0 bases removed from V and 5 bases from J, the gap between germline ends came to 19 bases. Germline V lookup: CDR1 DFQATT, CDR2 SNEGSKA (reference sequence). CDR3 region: CSARDQSGGFGTEAFF. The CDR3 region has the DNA TGCAGTGCTAGAGATCAAAGTGGAGGGTTCGGGACTGAAGCTTTCTTT.

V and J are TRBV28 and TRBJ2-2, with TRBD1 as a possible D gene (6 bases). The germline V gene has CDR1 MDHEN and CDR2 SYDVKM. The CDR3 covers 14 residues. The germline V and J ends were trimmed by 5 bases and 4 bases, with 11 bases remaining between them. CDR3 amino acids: CASSAGAFTGELFF. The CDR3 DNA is TGTGCCAGCAGTGCAGGGGCTTTCACCGGGGAGCTGTTTTTT.

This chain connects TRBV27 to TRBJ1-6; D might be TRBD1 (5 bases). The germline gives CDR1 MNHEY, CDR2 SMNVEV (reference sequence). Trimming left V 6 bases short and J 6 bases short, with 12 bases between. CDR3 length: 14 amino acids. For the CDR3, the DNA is TGTGCCAGCAGGCCGGGACGGCTTAATTCACCCCTCCACTTT. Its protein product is CASRPGRLNSPLHF.

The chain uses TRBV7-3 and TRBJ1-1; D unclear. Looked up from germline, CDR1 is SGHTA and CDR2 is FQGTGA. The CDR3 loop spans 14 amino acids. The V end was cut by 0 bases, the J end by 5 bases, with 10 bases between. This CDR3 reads CASSLTVGRTEAFF. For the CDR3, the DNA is TGTGCCAGCAGCTTAACAGTCGGGAGGACTGAAGCTTTCTTT.

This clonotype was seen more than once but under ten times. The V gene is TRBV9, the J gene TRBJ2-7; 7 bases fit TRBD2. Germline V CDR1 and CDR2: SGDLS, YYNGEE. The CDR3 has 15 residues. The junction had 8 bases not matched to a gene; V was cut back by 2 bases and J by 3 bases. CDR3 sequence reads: CASSVGAGQSYEQYF. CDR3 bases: TGTGCCAGCAGCGTGGGAGCGGGGCAAAGCTACGAGCAGTACTTC.